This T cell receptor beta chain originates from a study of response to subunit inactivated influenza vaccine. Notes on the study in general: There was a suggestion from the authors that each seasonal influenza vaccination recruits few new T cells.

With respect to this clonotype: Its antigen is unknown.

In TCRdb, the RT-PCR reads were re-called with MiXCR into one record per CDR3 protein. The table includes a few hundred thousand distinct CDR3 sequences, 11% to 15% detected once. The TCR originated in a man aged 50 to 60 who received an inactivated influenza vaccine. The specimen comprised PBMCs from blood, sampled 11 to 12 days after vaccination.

In DNA form, the CDR3 reads TGTGCCTTGTCGGACAGGTCCTCTAATGAAAAACTGTTTTTT. Amino acids: CALSDRSSNEKLFF. The genes are TRBV28 and TRBJ1-4; TRBD1 agrees at 7 bases. With V trimmed by 11 bases and J by 3 bases, 9 bases remained unmatched. Germline V lookup: CDR1 MDHEN, CDR2 SYDVKM. This CDR3 is 14 amino acids long. Together with reference TRBV28 and TRBJ1-4, the CDR3 gives the full variable domain: DVKVTQSSRYLVKRTGEKVFLECVQDMDHENMFWYRQDPGLGLRLIYFSYDVKMKEKGDIPEGYSVSREKKERFSLILESASTNQTSMYLCALSDRSSNEKLFFGSGTQLSVL.